One T cell receptor (beta chain) is described in this entry. The data are from a study of blood T cell repertoires in COVID-19. On the study more broadly: Both acute and convalescent COVID-19 samples were obtained from the United States, Italy and Spain. Sources were T cells, B-cell-depleted T cells, or PBMCs; the material itself was cDNA or gDNA.

In the authors' workflow: Amplification with reference gene primers provided the estimates of nucleated cell counts. Data came from immunoSEQ multiplex PCR; TCRdb stores just in-frame clones and leaves some out. V, J and clone size were drawn from that table, and D and trimming were deduced from the DNA. The sample has around 81,000 clones, about 82% seen once. Germline V gene sequence: CDR1 GTSNPN, CDR2 SVGIG (reference sequence). Trimming left V 0 bases short and J 0 bases short, with 9 bases between. The CDR3 is 15 amino acids. The source is a middle-aged man with acute or convalescent COVID-19. The gene calls are TRBV30 and TRBJ2-1; D unclear. Sequencing used peripheral blood. The CDR3 region is CAWSVVPSSYNEQFF. CDR3 nucleotides: TGTGCCTGGAGTGTAGTTCCGAGCTCCTACAATGAGCAGTTCTTC.